Shown below are 28 T cell receptor beta chains from a single sample sequenced in a study of spatial heterogeneity in lung cancer. MiXCR, applied by TCRdb to the 5' RACE reads, yields one record per CDR3 protein. Of some 37,000 distinct CDR3 sequences in the sample, around 7.5% are singletons; the top ten hold 25% to 35%. As to time point: sample taken at primary tumor resection. Unsorted whole RNA samples from tumor, nontumor lung or frozen PBMC were sequenced. The sequenced sample was PBMCs, obtained at surgery. Every receptor here comes from a male donor with early-stage non-small cell lung cancer.

This clonotype was recorded many times. The chain is built from TRBV6-5 and TRBJ1-1, with a weak D call TRBD1 (5 bases). Germline CDR1 MNHEY, CDR2 SVGAGI. This CDR3 has 16 residues. The ends were cut back, 6 bases at V and 1 base at J, with 18 bases in the middle. CDR3 bases: TGTGCCAGCAGCTCCGGGGCAGCGGGGCAGAACACTGAAGCTTTCTTT. Protein product: CASSSGAAGQNTEAFF.

This clonotype came up many times. This sequence joins TRBV6-2 or TRBV6-3 and TRBJ2-7; 8 bases are a match to TRBD1. Unmatched junction bases numbered 6, after V lost 5 bases and J lost 0 bases. Germline lookup yields CDR1 MNHEY and CDR2 SVGEGT. The CDR3 contains 15 residues. Here the CDR3 reads CASSTDRGSSYEQYF. The CDR3 nucleotides are TGTGCCAGCAGTACCGACAGGGGAAGCTCCTACGAGCAGTACTTC.

This clonotype was seen ten or more times. The chain recombines TRBV29-1 with TRBJ1-2; D ambiguous. The V gene's germline CDR1 is SQVTM and CDR2 ANQGSEA. CDR3 length: 12 residues. Trimming removed 2 bases from V and 7 bases from J, with 11 bases in between. The CDR3 DNA follows: TGCAGCGTTGAATCGGGCCCCCGTGGCTACACCTTC. It translates to CSVESGPRGYTF.

At least ten counts were recorded for this clonotype. The gene calls are TRBV12-3 or TRBV12-4 and TRBJ2-1; weak D call: TRBD2 (5 bases). V dropped 6 bases and J dropped 7 bases, with 16 bases sitting between them. The length of the CDR3 is 14 residues. The CDR3 bases are TGTGCCAGCAGGTACTCGGGATCTTCAAATGAGCAGTTCTTC. This encodes CASRYSGSSNEQFF.

This clonotype was detected ten times or more. This rearrangement joins TRBV24-1 to TRBJ1-5; D is possibly TRBD1 (5 bases). Trimming removed 3 bases at V and 0 bases at J, with 11 bases between. The germline V gene has CDR1 KGHDR and CDR2 SFDVKD. This CDR3 has 16 amino acids. The DNA of the CDR3 is TGTGCCACCAGTGATGCCCGACAGATTAGCAATCAGCCCCAGCATTTT. Its translation is CATSDARQISNQPQHF.

This clonotype was observed at least ten times. In DNA, the CDR3 is TGTGCCAGCAGCCCGTTAGCGGGGGGGCCGGGTGAGCAGTTCTTC. Encoded protein: CASSPLAGGPGEQFF. The V call is TRBV4-2, the J call TRBJ2-1, with TRBD2 matching over 11 bases. The CDR3 consists of 15 residues. Trimming took 4 bases from V and 9 from J; bases not matched to a gene: 8. Looked up from germline, CDR1 is LGHNA and CDR2 is YNFKEQ.

This clonotype was recorded a few times. CDR3 nucleotides: TGTGCCAGCAGTCCGGACCTCGGGACTACAACCTACGAGCAGTACGTC. It is translated as CASSPDLGTTTYEQYV. V gene TRBV27 combines with J gene TRBJ2-7; 7 positions agree with TRBD2. Trimming removed 5 bases from V and 2 bases from J; junction bases left unmatched: 12. Germline CDR1 and CDR2: MNHEY and SMNVEV (reference sequence). The CDR3 has 16 residues.

This clonotype was counted ten times or more. The CDR3 bases are TGCGCCAGCAGCGCCGAGGGAGGAAACACCATATATTTT. Encoded protein: CASSAEGGNTIYF. The chain carries TRBV5-1 and TRBJ1-3, with unresolved D. From germline, CDR1 is SGHRS and CDR2 YFSETQ. The CDR3 has 13 residues. Between the trimmed V and J ends, which lost 4 bases and 4 bases, there was a span of 9 bases.

This clonotype has just a few counts. The genes are TRBV18 and TRBJ1-1; 9 nucleotides align to TRBD1. CDR1 is KGHSH, CDR2 LQKENI, per germline. Unmatched junction bases numbered 5, after V lost 10 bases and J lost 5 bases. This CDR3 has 12 amino acids. DNA for the CDR3: TGTGCCACCCGACAGGGGGGGACTGAAGCTTTCTTT. Its protein product is CATRQGGTEAFF.

This clonotype was detected many times. The CDR3 bases are TGTGCCAGCAGTTACCTAGCGGGGGTAGAGACCCAGTACTTC. This translates into CASSYLAGVETQYF. V is TRBV6-2 or TRBV6-3 and J is TRBJ2-5; TRBD2 matches at 10 bases. V lost 2 bases to trimming and J lost 4 bases; unmatched junction nucleotides: 1. The CDR3 runs 14 residues. Germline lookup yields CDR1 MNHEY and CDR2 SVGEGT.

This chain links TRBV6-1 with TRBJ2-3; possibly TRBD1 for D (7 bases). Germline V gene data show CDR1 as MNHNS and CDR2 as SASEGT. The ends were cut back, 4 bases at V and 4 bases at J, with 18 bases in the middle. The CDR3 contains 16 residues. The CDR3 region is CASSGASEGASDTQYF. The CDR3 DNA reads as TGTGCCAGCAGTGGAGCTAGCGAGGGGGCCTCAGATACGCAGTATTTT.

This clonotype was detected many times. The V gene is TRBV28, the J gene TRBJ2-7; D is uncertain. The V and J ends lost 7 bases and 2 bases respectively, with 15 bases between them. Germline loops: CDR1 MDHEN, CDR2 SYDVKM. The CDR3 is made up of 14 amino acids. For the CDR3, the DNA is TGTGCCAGCACCCCAAGTACCACCCCCTACGAGCAGTACGTC. It yields the protein CASTPSTTPYEQYV.

The V gene is TRBV12-3 or TRBV12-4, the J gene TRBJ2-2; 11 nucleotides agree with TRBD2. Trimming at V came to 2 bases and at J to 7 bases, leaving 6 bases not matched to a gene. The CDR3 contains 16 residues. The CDR3 region has the DNA TGTGCCAGCAGTTTACTAGCGGGAGGTGATGGCGGGGAGCTGTTTTTT. Protein sequence: CASSLLAGGDGGELFF.

This clonotype was detected only a few times. The gene calls are TRBV27 and TRBJ1-2; 8 bases are a match to TRBD1. The CDR3 consists of 17 residues. The germline gives CDR1 MNHEY, CDR2 SMNVEV (reference sequence). J lost 8 bases, V lost 3 bases, and 17 bases had no gene match. CDR3 amino acids: CASSFLGQAGRELGYTF. As DNA, the CDR3 is TGTGCCAGCAGTTTTTTGGGACAGGCGGGTCGGGAGCTCGGCTACACCTTC.

The rearrangement links TRBV7-9 to TRBJ1-1; 9 bases map to TRBD1. The CDR3 has 14 amino acids. After removal of 5 bases from V and 7 bases from J, the junction contained 8 bases not matched to a gene. Germline CDR1 reads SEHNR; CDR2 reads FQNEAQ (reference sequence). The CDR3 sequence is CASSPNRGHNEAFF. In DNA, the CDR3 is TGTGCCAGCAGCCCTAACAGGGGGCATAATGAAGCTTTCTTT.

This clonotype showed up many times. The chain couples TRBV4-1 to TRBJ2-1, with D hard to call. The germline V gene has CDR1 MGHRA and CDR2 YSYEKL. The CDR3 spans 13 residues. Between the trimmed V and J ends, which lost 4 bases and 6 bases, there was a span of 10 bases. CDR3 residues: CASSRPGGNEQFF. DNA of the CDR3: TGCGCCAGCAGCCGGCCCGGCGGCAATGAGCAGTTCTTC.

The rearrangement uses TRBV29-1 and TRBJ1-2; D uncertain. The CDR3 spans 14 residues. V was trimmed by 5 bases and J by 6 bases, leaving 19 bases between them. Germline-derived CDR1 and CDR2 are SQVTM and ANQGSEA. Here the CDR3 DNA reads TGCAGCGTTAAGGCAGCCGGCGTCGGAAATGGCTACACCTTC. Its protein is CSVKAAGVGNGYTF.

This clonotype occurred many times. The chain combines TRBV10-3 with TRBJ2-1; 16 bases match TRBD2. Trimming cost V 9 bases and J 9 bases; bases outside gene matches: 2. The CDR3 sequence is 13 residues long. Germline loops: CDR1 ENHRY, CDR2 SYGVKD. CDR3 sequence: CAMGLAGGLEQFF. The CDR3, as DNA: TGTGCCATGGGACTAGCGGGAGGGCTTGAGCAGTTCTTC.

There are many counts of this clonotype. This chain connects TRBV7-2 to TRBJ1-1, with 7 nucleotides matching TRBD1. CDR3 length equals 14 residues. CDR1 and CDR2 from the germline V gene are SGHTA and FQGNSA. The V and J ends lost 6 bases and 2 bases, in that order; junction bases with no gene match: 6. As DNA, the CDR3 is TGTGCCAGCAGACTAGGACAGGTTAACACTGAAGCTTTCTTT. Protein: CASRLGQVNTEAFF.

V and J are TRBV18 and TRBJ1-1; no reliable D call. Between the trimmed V and J ends, which lost 0 bases and 2 bases, there was a span of 7 bases. Germline V gene sequence: CDR1 KGHSH, CDR2 LQKENI. This CDR3 is 14 amino acids long. In DNA form, the CDR3 reads TGTGCCAGCTCACCACCTTCTACCAACACTGAAGCTTTCTTT. Protein sequence: CASSPPSTNTEAFF.

This clonotype was found a few times. This rearrangement joins TRBV7-6 to TRBJ1-4, with 7 positions matching TRBD1. Germline CDR1 and CDR2: SGHVS and FNYEAQ. The CDR3 covers 15 residues. V was clipped by 8 bases and J by 4 bases; unmatched bases: 10. The CDR3 sequence: CASAPKTGFNEKLFF. In nucleotides, the CDR3 is TGTGCCAGCGCCCCAAAGACAGGGTTTAATGAAAAACTGTTTTTT.

This clonotype showed up many times. The chain has TRBV11-2 and TRBJ1-2; D gene uncertain. V was pared by 2 bases and J by 6 bases, with 16 bases between. The CDR3 loop spans 15 amino acids. The V gene's germline CDR1 is SGHAT and CDR2 FQNNGV. The CDR3 here is CASSLSLERLHGYTF. The CDR3 nucleotides read TGTGCCAGCAGCTTAAGTCTGGAGCGTTTGCATGGCTACACCTTC.

This clonotype was seen ten or more times. This rearrangement joins TRBV29-1 to TRBJ2-7; no definite D call. With 0 bases removed from V and 0 bases from J, the gap between germline ends came to 3 bases. The germline V gene encodes CDR1 SQVTM and CDR2 ANQGSEA. The CDR3 covers 12 residues. The DNA for the CDR3 is TGCAGCGTTGAAGACAGCTCCTACGAGCAGTACTTC. It encodes CSVEDSSYEQYF.

The chain recombines TRBV12-3 or TRBV12-4 with TRBJ2-2; D tentatively reads TRBD1 or TRBD2 (5 bases each). The CDR3 has 13 residues. With 7 bases removed from V and 4 bases from J, the gap between germline ends came to 10 bases. The CDR3 DNA reads as TGTGCCAGCACTCCGAGGGGCACCGGGGAGCTGTTTTTT. Its protein is CASTPRGTGELFF.

Ten or more counts support this clonotype. V is TRBV11-2 and J is TRBJ1-3, with D uncertain. Looked up from germline, CDR1 is SGHAT and CDR2 is FQNNGV. This CDR3 is 14 amino acids long. Trimming pared 2 bases from V and 1 base from J, leaving 6 bases between. This chain's CDR3 is CASSLMGSGNTIYF. CDR3 sequence (DNA): TGTGCCAGCAGCTTAATGGGTTCTGGAAACACCATATATTTT.

This clonotype was observed a handful of times. This chain joins TRBV21-1 and TRBJ2-7; the DNA was not compared with TRBD2, the D call given in the table. TRBV21-1 is recorded as a pseudogene. The CDR3 runs to 12 residues. CDR3 sequence: CASGSGYYEQYV. The CDR3 nucleotides are TGTGCCAGCGGTAGCGGTTACTACGAGCAGTACGTC.

This clonotype came up many times. The chain carries TRBV15 and TRBJ2-3; 7 nucleotides align to TRBD1. The CDR3 extends over 15 amino acids. After removal of 3 bases from V and 4 bases from J, the junction contained 7 bases not matched to a gene. The germline V gene has CDR1 LNHNV and CDR2 YYDKDF (reference sequence). The CDR3 here is CATSRPGQQSDTQYF. In DNA form, the CDR3 reads TGTGCCACCAGCAGGCCGGGACAGCAATCAGATACGCAGTATTTT.

Only a few counts were recorded for this clonotype. The chain recombines TRBV10-3 with TRBJ2-7; D not resolved. Trimming took 3 bases from V and 7 from J, leaving 7 bases between them. Germline assignment: CDR1 ENHRY and CDR2 SYGVKD. The CDR3 runs to 11 residues. CDR3 nucleotide sequence: TGTGCCATCAGTGAACTCAAGGAGCAGTACTTC. Its translation is CAISELKEQYF.